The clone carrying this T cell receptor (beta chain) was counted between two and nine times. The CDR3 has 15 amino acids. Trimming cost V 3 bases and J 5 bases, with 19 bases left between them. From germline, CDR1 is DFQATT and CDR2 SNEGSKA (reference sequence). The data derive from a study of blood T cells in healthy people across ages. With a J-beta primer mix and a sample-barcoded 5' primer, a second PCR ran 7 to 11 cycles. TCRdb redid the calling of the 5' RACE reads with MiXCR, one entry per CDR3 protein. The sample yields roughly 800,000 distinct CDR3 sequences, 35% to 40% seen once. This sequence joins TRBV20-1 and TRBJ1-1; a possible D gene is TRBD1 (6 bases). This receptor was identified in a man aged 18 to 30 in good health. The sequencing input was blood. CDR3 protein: CSASGRYRVGTEAFF. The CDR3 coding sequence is TGCAGTGCTAGTGGCCGGTACAGGGTTGGTACTGAAGCTTTCTTT.